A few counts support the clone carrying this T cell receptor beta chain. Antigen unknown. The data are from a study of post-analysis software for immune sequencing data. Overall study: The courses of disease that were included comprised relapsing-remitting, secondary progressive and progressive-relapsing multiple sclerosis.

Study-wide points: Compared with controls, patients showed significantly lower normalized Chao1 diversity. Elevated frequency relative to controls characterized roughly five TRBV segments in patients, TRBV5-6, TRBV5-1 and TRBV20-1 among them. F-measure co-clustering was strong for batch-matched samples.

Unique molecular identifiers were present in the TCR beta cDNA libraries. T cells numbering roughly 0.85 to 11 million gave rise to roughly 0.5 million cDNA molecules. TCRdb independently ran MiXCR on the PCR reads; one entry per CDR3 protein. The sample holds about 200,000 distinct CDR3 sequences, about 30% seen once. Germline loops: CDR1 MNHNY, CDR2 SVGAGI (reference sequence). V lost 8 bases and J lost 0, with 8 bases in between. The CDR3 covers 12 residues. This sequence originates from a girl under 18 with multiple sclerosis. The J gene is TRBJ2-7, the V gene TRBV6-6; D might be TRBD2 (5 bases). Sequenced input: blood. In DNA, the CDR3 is TGTGCCAGCGAGGGTCGCTCCTACGAGCAGTACTTC. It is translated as CASEGRSYEQYF.